Listed below are T cell receptor beta chains from one sample, sequenced in a study of cytomegalovirus exposure and HLA in healthy donors. This table comes from immunoSEQ multiplex PCR, and its TCRdb copy is limited to in-frame clones, with some not included. The repertoire holds fewer than 250,000 clones, with over 80% as singletons. Sequencing was carried out using PBMCs. Receptors were obtained from a man aged 25 to 45 in good health and CMV-seronegative. CDR3s include the opening cysteine and the closing phenylalanine or tryptophan. D genes are given only for firm matches. The listing skips clone size in some rows; elsewhere it reads once, few, many or a size class.

V gene,clone size,J gene,D gene,CDR3 protein,CDR3 DNA
TRBV12-5,.,TRBJ2-7,.,CASANEGVEQYF,TGTGCTAGTGCCAACGAGGGGGTCGAGCAGTACTTC
TRBV4-2,once,TRBJ2-7,.,CASSPDTYEQYF,TGTGCCAGCAGCCCCGACACTTACGAGCAGTACTTC
TRBV28,.,TRBJ2-6,.,CASSSGRVANGLTF,TGTGCCAGCAGTTCCGGCAGGGTGGCCAACGGCCTGACTTTC
TRBV28,.,TRBJ2-3,TRBD2,CASSPTSGRTDTQYF,TGTGCCAGCAGTCCTACTAGCGGACGCACAGATACGCAGTATTTT
TRBV19,.,TRBJ2-7,TRBD2,CASSIEAGLAGATIYEQYF,TGTGCCAGTAGTATCGAGGCTGGGCTAGCGGGAGCCACAATCTACGAGCAGTACTTC
TRBV11-2,.,TRBJ2-7,TRBD2,CASSLVSSGTSGGWYEQYF,TGTGCCAGCAGCTTAGTATCTTCCGGGACTAGCGGGGGGTGGTACGAGCAGTACTTC
TRBV5-1,once,TRBJ1-2,.,CASSLEARTNYGYTF,TGCGCCAGCAGCTTGGAAGCCAGGACAAACTATGGCTACACCTTC
TRBV30,.,TRBJ1-2,.,CAWSVLRSANYGYTF,TGTGCCTGGAGTGTACTCAGGTCAGCTAACTATGGCTACACCTTC
TRBV5-8,.,TRBJ1-2,TRBD1,CASSFIRRGQGDYGYTF,TGTGCCAGCAGCTTTATTAGGCGCGGACAGGGGGACTATGGCTACACCTTC
TRBV5-1,.,TRBJ2-7,.,CASSLQGDEQYF,TGCGCCAGCAGCTTACAGGGAGACGAGCAGTACTTC
TRBV19,.,TRBJ2-3,.,CASSTSSGGGTDTQYF,TGTGCCAGTAGTACCTCCTCGGGGGGCGGCACAGATACGCAGTATTTT
TRBV10-2,.,TRBJ1-2,.,CASSESDGGGYTF,TGCGCCAGCAGTGAGTCCGACGGGGGTGGCTACACCTTC
TRBV9,.,TRBJ2-5,.,CASSVEHSSETQYF,TGTGCCAGCAGCGTAGAGCACAGTTCTGAGACCCAGTACTTC
TRBV10-3,.,TRBJ1-1,.,CAISESRPGGNTEAFF,TGTGCCATCAGTGAGTCTAGGCCGGGAGGGAACACTGAAGCTTTCTTT
TRBV30,few,TRBJ2-1,TRBD1,CAWSAQGGHPVQFF,TGTGCCTGGAGTGCACAGGGGGGCCATCCAGTGCAGTTCTTC
TRBV19,.,TRBJ1-2,TRBD1,CASRPTGTGNYGYTF,TGTGCCAGTAGACCAACCGGGACAGGGAACTATGGCTACACCTTC
TRBV28,.,TRBJ1-2,.,CASSSGHLGYTF,TGTGCCAGCAGCTCCGGACACTTGGGCTACACCTTC
TRBV18,.,TRBJ1-4,TRBD1,CASSPRTGGAEKLFF,TGTGCCAGCTCCCCACGGACAGGGGGCGCGGAAAAACTGTTTTTT
TRBV7-2,.,TRBJ2-2,TRBD1,CASSDTRGPGGELFF,TGTGCCAGCAGCGATACCAGGGGGCCCGGCGGGGAGCTGTTTTTT
TRBV19,.,TRBJ2-5,TRBD2,CASSILLAGDNQDTQYF,TGTGCCAGTAGTATCCTGCTAGCGGGGGATAACCAAGATACCCAGTACTTC
TRBV6-5,.,TRBJ2-3,.,CASRRDPSTDTQYF,TGTGCCAGCAGGCGGGACCCTAGCACAGATACGCAGTATTTT
TRBV6-6,.,TRBJ1-4,.,CASTTTPANEKLFF,TGTGCCAGCACCACAACCCCAGCTAATGAAAAACTGTTTTTT
TRBV5-1,.,TRBJ2-3,TRBD2,CASSQTSGGVKDTQYF,TGCGCCAGCAGCCAAACTAGCGGGGGGGTTAAAGATACGCAGTATTTT
TRBV11-2,.,TRBJ1-5,.,CASSLGGRDQPQHF,TGTGCCAGCAGCTTAGGCGGCAGGGATCAGCCCCAGCATTTT
TRBV11-1,once,TRBJ2-6,.,CASSSLSRVNLSGANVLTF,TGTGCCAGCAGCTCACTATCCCGGGTAAATCTCTCTGGGGCCAACGTCCTGACTTTC
TRBV6-5,.,TRBJ1-3,.,CASFAAFGNTIYF,TGTGCCAGCTTCGCTGCGTTTGGAAACACCATATATTTT
TRBV29-1,.,TRBJ2-5,TRBD2,CSVGREDGLVQETQYF,TGCAGCGTTGGACGGGAGGATGGTCTAGTCCAAGAGACCCAGTACTTC
TRBV11-3,.,TRBJ2-7,.,CASSYRDTPYEQYF,TGTGCCAGCAGCTACCGGGACACCCCCTACGAGCAGTACTTC
TRBV5-4,.,TRBJ2-3,.,CASRSGTTDTQYF,TGTGCCAGCAGATCCGGGACTACAGATACGCAGTATTTT
TRBV30,.,TRBJ1-2,TRBD1,CAWSGQGNYGYTF,TGTGCCTGGAGCGGACAGGGAAACTATGGCTACACCTTC
TRBV15,.,TRBJ2-7,TRBD2,CATSRDMAGGSFEQYF,TGTGCCACCAGCAGAGATATGGCGGGAGGGTCGTTCGAGCAGTACTTC
TRBV7-9,.,TRBJ2-3,.,CASSQDYRQYF,TGTGCCAGCAGCCAGGACTACAGGCAGTATTTT
TRBV28,.,TRBJ2-2,TRBD1,CASGTELNTGELFF,TGTGCCAGCGGGACAGAGCTTAACACCGGGGAGCTGTTTTTT
TRBV7-9,.,TRBJ2-7,.,CASSSLTASYEQYF,TGTGCCAGCAGCTCGTTGACAGCATCCTACGAGCAGTACTTC
TRBV19,.,TRBJ2-1,TRBD1,CASSITQGAGEQFF,TGTGCCAGTAGTATAACTCAGGGGGCGGGTGAGCAGTTCTTC